Listed below are T cell receptor beta chains from one sample, sequenced in a study of T cell changes during pregnancy in multiple sclerosis. Clones were read by immunoSEQ multiplex PCR, and TCRdb kept only the in-frame ones, dropping some. The sample consists of tens of thousands of clones, approximately 96% of them appearing once. This material consisted of CD8+ T cells from peripheral blood mononuclear cells, taken after pregnancy. Every receptor here comes from a female donor with multiple sclerosis, enrolled in a pregnancy study. Both conserved end residues are part of each CDR3. A D gene is named only where the DNA matches it firmly. For some rows the clone size is stated as once, few or many, or as a class when expanded; others skip it.

j_call: TRBJ2-7
v_call: TRBV27
clone_size: NA
d_call: NA
cdr3_aa: CASTSGEREQYF
cdr3_nt: TGTGCCAGCACCTCTGGTGAGAGGGAGCAGTACTTC

j_call: TRBJ2-1
v_call: TRBV19
clone_size: once
d_call: NA
cdr3_aa: CASSLSSYNEQFF
cdr3_nt: TGTGCCAGTAGTCTGAGCTCCTACAATGAGCAGTTCTTC

j_call: TRBJ2-7
v_call: TRBV21-1
clone_size: once
d_call: NA
cdr3_aa: CATTAPGSYEQYF
cdr3_nt: TGTGCCACCACAGCTCCTGGCTCCTACGAGCAGTACTTC

j_call: TRBJ2-7
v_call: TRBV27
clone_size: NA
d_call: TRBD1
cdr3_aa: CASSFQGASNYEQYF
cdr3_nt: TGTGCCAGCAGTTTCCAGGGGGCGAGTAACTACGAGCAGTACTTC

j_call: TRBJ2-3
v_call: TRBV10-3
clone_size: NA
d_call: NA
cdr3_aa: CAIASAFTDTQYF
cdr3_nt: TGTGCCATCGCAAGCGCCTTCACAGATACGCAGTATTTT

j_call: TRBJ2-7
v_call: TRBV7-2
clone_size: NA
d_call: TRBD1
cdr3_aa: CASSPRDRAVSYEQYF
cdr3_nt: TGTGCCAGCAGCCCCAGGGACAGGGCGGTCTCCTACGAGCAGTACTTC

j_call: TRBJ2-1
v_call: TRBV2
clone_size: NA
d_call: NA
cdr3_aa: CASMPLANNEQFF
cdr3_nt: TGTGCCAGCATGCCGCTAGCGAACAATGAGCAGTTCTTC

j_call: TRBJ2-7
v_call: TRBV11-2
clone_size: NA
d_call: TRBD1
cdr3_aa: CASSLVGQGALEQYF
cdr3_nt: TGTGCCAGCAGCTTAGTGGGACAGGGGGCGCTCGAGCAGTACTTC

j_call: TRBJ2-1
v_call: TRBV2
clone_size: NA
d_call: NA
cdr3_aa: CASSWGGQFF
cdr3_nt: TGTGCCAGCAGTTGGGGAGGGCAGTTCTTC

j_call: TRBJ2-3
v_call: TRBV7-3
clone_size: NA
d_call: TRBD2
cdr3_aa: CASSPGLAGVGTDTQYF
cdr3_nt: TGTGCCAGCAGCCCCGGACTAGCGGGAGTGGGCACAGATACGCAGTATTTT

j_call: TRBJ2-5
v_call: TRBV9
clone_size: NA
d_call: TRBD2
cdr3_aa: CASSVAGRAQETQYF
cdr3_nt: TGTGCCAGCAGCGTAGCGGGGAGGGCTCAAGAGACCCAGTACTTC

j_call: TRBJ2-3
v_call: TRBV9
clone_size: NA
d_call: TRBD2
cdr3_aa: CASSVLAGEAGDTQYF
cdr3_nt: TGTGCCAGCAGCGTACTAGCGGGAGAAGCGGGAGATACGCAGTATTTT

j_call: TRBJ2-7
v_call: TRBV27
clone_size: NA
d_call: NA
cdr3_aa: CASSSGQLVYEQYF
cdr3_nt: TGTGCCAGCAGTTCTGGACAGCTTGTCTACGAGCAGTACTTC

j_call: TRBJ2-3
v_call: TRBV7-9
clone_size: NA
d_call: TRBD2
cdr3_aa: CASSPPSGRENADTQYF
cdr3_nt: TGTGCCAGCAGCCCCCCCAGCGGGAGGGAGAATGCAGATACGCAGTATTTT

j_call: TRBJ2-7
v_call: TRBV11-2
clone_size: NA
d_call: TRBD2
cdr3_aa: CASSRLAGGPYEQYF
cdr3_nt: TGTGCCAGCAGCCGTTTAGCGGGAGGGCCCTACGAGCAGTACTTC

j_call: TRBJ2-1
v_call: TRBV28
clone_size: NA
d_call: TRBD1
cdr3_aa: CASGTDRGLSRRNEQFF
cdr3_nt: TGTGCCAGCGGAACGGACAGGGGGCTATCTAGGCGTAATGAGCAGTTCTTC

j_call: TRBJ2-7
v_call: TRBV19
clone_size: NA
d_call: TRBD2
cdr3_aa: CASSAAGGTYEQYF
cdr3_nt: TGTGCCAGTAGTGCTGCGGGAGGGACCTACGAGCAGTACTTC

j_call: TRBJ2-1
v_call: TRBV10-1
clone_size: NA
d_call: NA
cdr3_aa: CARLRGFRQMGQFF
cdr3_nt: TGCGCCAGACTAAGAGGGTTTCGCCAAATGGGACAGTTCTTC

j_call: TRBJ1-1
v_call: TRBV19
clone_size: once
d_call: NA
cdr3_aa: CASSISADSRGEAFF
cdr3_nt: TGTGCCAGTAGTATCTCGGCAGACAGCCGAGGAGAAGCTTTCTTT

j_call: TRBJ2-5
v_call: TRBV19
clone_size: NA
d_call: NA
cdr3_aa: CASSIIGSLETQYF
cdr3_nt: TGTGCCAGTAGTATTATCGGTTCCCTCGAGACCCAGTACTTC

j_call: TRBJ2-3
v_call: TRBV7-9
clone_size: NA
d_call: TRBD1
cdr3_aa: CASRVPGQGADTQYF
cdr3_nt: TGTGCCAGCAGAGTTCCGGGACAGGGGGCAGATACGCAGTATTTT

j_call: TRBJ2-7
v_call: TRBV28
clone_size: NA
d_call: NA
cdr3_aa: CASSLNRDKSSYEQYF
cdr3_nt: TGTGCCAGCAGTCTAAACCGGGACAAAAGCTCCTACGAGCAGTACTTC

j_call: TRBJ2-1
v_call: TRBV7-9
clone_size: NA
d_call: NA
cdr3_aa: CASSLGRDEQFF
cdr3_nt: TGTGCCAGCAGCTTAGGGCGGGATGAGCAGTTCTTC

j_call: TRBJ2-7
v_call: TRBV11-2
clone_size: once
d_call: NA
cdr3_aa: CASSPLTSYEQYF
cdr3_nt: TGTGCCAGCAGCCCTCTAACTAGTTACGAGCAGTACTTC

j_call: TRBJ2-3
v_call: TRBV7-2
clone_size: NA
d_call: NA
cdr3_aa: CASSLVLTQYF
cdr3_nt: TGTGCCAGCAGCTTAGTTCTTACGCAGTATTTT

j_call: TRBJ2-1
v_call: TRBV27
clone_size: NA
d_call: NA
cdr3_aa: CASSKGESYNEQFF
cdr3_nt: TGTGCCAGCTCGAAGGGGGAGTCCTACAATGAGCAGTTCTTC

j_call: TRBJ1-1
v_call: TRBV11-2
clone_size: once
d_call: NA
cdr3_aa: CASSPTDGMNTEAFF
cdr3_nt: TGTGCCAGCAGCCCGACGGACGGGATGAACACTGAAGCTTTCTTT

j_call: TRBJ2-4
v_call: TRBV5-6
clone_size: NA
d_call: NA
cdr3_aa: CASSFGYIQYF
cdr3_nt: TGTGCCAGCAGCTTCGGGTACATTCAGTACTTC

j_call: TRBJ2-3
v_call: TRBV18
clone_size: NA
d_call: TRBD2
cdr3_aa: CASSPPGLEIDTQYF
cdr3_nt: TGTGCCAGCTCACCGCCGGGACTAGAGATTGATACGCAGTATTTT

j_call: TRBJ2-3
v_call: TRBV5-4
clone_size: NA
d_call: NA
cdr3_aa: CASSLAGVGDTQYF
cdr3_nt: TGTGCCAGCAGCTTGGCGGGAGTCGGGGATACGCAGTATTTT

j_call: TRBJ2-2
v_call: TRBV12-5
clone_size: NA
d_call: NA
cdr3_aa: CASGTGSGELFF
cdr3_nt: TGTGCTAGTGGCACGGGATCCGGGGAGCTGTTTTTT

j_call: TRBJ1-1
v_call: TRBV5-1
clone_size: NA
d_call: NA
cdr3_aa: CASSSTPNTEAFF
cdr3_nt: TGCGCCAGCAGCTCGACACCGAACACTGAAGCTTTCTTT

j_call: TRBJ1-5
v_call: TRBV27
clone_size: NA
d_call: NA
cdr3_aa: CASSSNSNQPQHF
cdr3_nt: TGTGCCAGCAGTTCCAATAGCAATCAGCCCCAGCATTTT

j_call: TRBJ2-2
v_call: TRBV27
clone_size: NA
d_call: TRBD2
cdr3_aa: CASSPWGGDTGELFF
cdr3_nt: TGTGCCAGCAGTCCCTGGGGGGGGGACACCGGGGAGCTGTTTTTT

j_call: TRBJ2-1
v_call: TRBV4-1
clone_size: NA
d_call: TRBD2
cdr3_aa: CASSQLPGTSVRNEQFF
cdr3_nt: TGCGCCAGCAGCCAGCTTCCCGGGACTAGCGTCCGCAATGAGCAGTTCTTC

j_call: TRBJ1-5
v_call: TRBV10-2
clone_size: NA
d_call: NA
cdr3_aa: CASSESGGVWNQPQHF
cdr3_nt: TGCGCCAGCAGTGAGTCCGGGGGAGTATGGAATCAGCCCCAGCATTTT

j_call: TRBJ2-7
v_call: TRBV7-9
clone_size: NA
d_call: NA
cdr3_aa: CASSDTGGFSGEQYF
cdr3_nt: TGTGCCAGCAGCGACACGGGGGGCTTTTCTGGGGAGCAGTACTTC